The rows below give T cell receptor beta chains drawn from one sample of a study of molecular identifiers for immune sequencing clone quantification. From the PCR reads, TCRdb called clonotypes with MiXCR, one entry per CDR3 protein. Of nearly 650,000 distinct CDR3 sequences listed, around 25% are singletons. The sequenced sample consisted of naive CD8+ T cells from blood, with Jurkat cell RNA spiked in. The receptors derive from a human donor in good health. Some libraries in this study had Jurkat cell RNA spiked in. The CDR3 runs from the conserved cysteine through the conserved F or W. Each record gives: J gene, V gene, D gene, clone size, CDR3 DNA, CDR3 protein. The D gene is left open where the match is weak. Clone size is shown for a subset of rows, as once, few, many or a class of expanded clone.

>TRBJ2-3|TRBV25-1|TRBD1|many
TGTGCCAGCAGTGAACGGGACAGGGCAACAGATACGCAGTATTTT
CASSERDRATDTQYF
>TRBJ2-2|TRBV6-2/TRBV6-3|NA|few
TGTGCCAGTTACCCGGAACCAGGGCTTCGGTTGAACGGGGAGCTGTTTTTT
CASYPEPGLRLNGELFF
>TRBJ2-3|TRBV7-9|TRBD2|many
TGTGCCAGCAGCTTAGTGGTCTCAGCGGGGGGGACCACAGATACGCAGTATTTT
CASSLVVSAGGTTDTQYF
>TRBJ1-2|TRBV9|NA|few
TGTGCCAGCAGCTCCCAGCCCCGGGCCGAAGGGGCTGGCTACACCTTC
CASSSQPRAEGAGYTF
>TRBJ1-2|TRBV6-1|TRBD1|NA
TGTGCCAGCAGTGAAACGAGCCCGGTATGGGGGACAGGGAACTATGGCTACACCTTC
CASSETSPVWGTGNYGYTF
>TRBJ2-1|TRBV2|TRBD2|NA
TGTGCCAGCAGTGAAGGTCTAGCGGCGATCTCCTACAATGAGCAGTTCTTC
CASSEGLAAISYNEQFF
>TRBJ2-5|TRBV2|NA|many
TGTGCCAGCAGTGAAGCGGGCACGTCCGCGTTAACCCAGTACTTC
CASSEAGTSALTQYF
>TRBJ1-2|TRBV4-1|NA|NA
TGCGCCAGCAGCCAAGGAGTCACTAACTATGGCTACACCTTC
CASSQGVTNYGYTF
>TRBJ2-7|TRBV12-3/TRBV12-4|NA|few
TGTGCCAGCAGTTTCTCATCCTTCTCGCCCGAGCAGTACTTC
CASSFSSFSPEQYF
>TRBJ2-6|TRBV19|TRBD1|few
TGTGCCAGTAGTATCCCCGACAGGGTTCCTGCCAACGTCCTGACTTTC
CASSIPDRVPANVLTF
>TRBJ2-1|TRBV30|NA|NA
TGTGCCTGGAGTGGTCCGGGGAACTCCTACAATGAGCACTTCTTC
CAWSGPGNSYNEHFF
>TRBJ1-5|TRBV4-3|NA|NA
TGCGCCAGCAGCCATACAGGGAGCAATCAGCCCCGGCATTTT
CASSHTGSNQPRHF
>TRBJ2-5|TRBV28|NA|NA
TGTGCCAGCAGACCTGTGACAGGGAGGTTGAAAGCGCCCCCGTACTTC
CASRPVTGRLKAPPYF
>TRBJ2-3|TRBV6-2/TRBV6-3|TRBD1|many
TGTGCCAGCAGTTACCCGACCTATCGCTGGGACAGGGACACAGATACGCAGTATTTT
CASSYPTYRWDRDTDTQYF
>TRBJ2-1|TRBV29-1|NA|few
TGCAGCGTTGAAGGATATGGTGAGCAGTTCTTC
CSVEGYGEQFF
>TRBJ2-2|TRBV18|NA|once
TGTGCCAGCTCACCGGAAGGACTACCCCCCGGGGAGCTGTTTTTT
CASSPEGLPPGELFF
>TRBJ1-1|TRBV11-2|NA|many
TGTGCCAGCAGCTTTGGACAAAGGCCAGGGACTGAAGCTTTCTTT
CASSFGQRPGTEAFF
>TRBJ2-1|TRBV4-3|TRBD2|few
TGCGCCAGCAGCCAAGATTCTAGTCTAGCGGGAGATGGGAATGAGCAGTTCTTC
CASSQDSSLAGDGNEQFF
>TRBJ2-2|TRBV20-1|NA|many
TGCAGTGCTAGAGATGGGATAGCACAGAACACCGGGGAGCTGTTTTTT
CSARDGIAQNTGELFF
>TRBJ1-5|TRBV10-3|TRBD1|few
TGTGCCATCAATAAAGACAGGGTAAGCAATCAGCCCCAGCATTTT
CAINKDRVSNQPQHF
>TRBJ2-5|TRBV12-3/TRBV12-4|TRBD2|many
TGTGCCAGCAGTTTGTGGAATAGCGGGGGGATATACCAAGAGACCCAGTACTTC
CASSLWNSGGIYQETQYF
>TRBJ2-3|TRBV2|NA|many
TGTGCCAGCAAGCAGGGCTCAACTAGCACAGATACGCAGTATTTT
CASKQGSTSTDTQYF
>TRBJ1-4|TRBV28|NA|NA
TGTGCCAGCAGACCCTTGACCCCCGGTCGGGAAAAACTGTTTTTT
CASRPLTPGREKLFF
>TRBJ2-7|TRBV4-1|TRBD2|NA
TGCGCCAGCAGCCAGACTAGCGGGAGGTTTTCCTACGAGCAGTACTTC
CASSQTSGRFSYEQYF
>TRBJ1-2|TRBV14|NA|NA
TGTGCCAGCAGCCAAGCTACCCGGTTCTATAGCTACACCTTC
CASSQATRFYSYTF
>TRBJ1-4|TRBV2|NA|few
TGTGCCAGCATGCGGGGGGCAACTAATGAAAAACTGTTTTTT
CASMRGATNEKLFF
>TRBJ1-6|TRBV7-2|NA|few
TGTGCCAGCAGCTTAGGGGGGGTTGCCTATAATTCACCCCTCCACTTT
CASSLGGVAYNSPLHF